What follows are 24 T cell receptor beta chains derived from one specimen sequenced in a study of vaccination effects on CD4 cells after COVID-19. Sequenced by immunoSEQ multiplex PCR; TCRdb stores in-frame clones only, minus some. The sample carries about 45,000 clones, 72% recorded once. Their antigens remain unidentified. At the end of nine to ten days of culture, CD4+ T cells were isolated. Two doses of either BNT162b2 or mRNA-1273 were given to each participant. The sequencing here drew on CD4+ T cells from PBMCs cultured without peptide, taken after COVID-19 vaccination. Receptors originate from a human donor who received a COVID-19 vaccine.

V is TRBV18 and J is TRBJ1-2; D perhaps matches TRBD1 (5 bases). The CDR3 has 16 residues. V lost 3 bases and J lost 1, with 15 bases in between. The germline V gene has CDR1 KGHSH and CDR2 LQKENI. The CDR3 nucleotides are TGTGCCAGCTCACCTTCGGGACCGCCGGTTAACTATGGCTACACCTTC. Translating it yields CASSPSGPPVNYGYTF.

This chain links TRBV3-1 (or the pseudogene TRBV3-2) with TRBJ2-5, with a tentative D call TRBD1 (5 bases). Germline V CDR1 and CDR2: LGHDT, YNNKEL (reference sequence). The CDR3 is 15 residues long. V lost 7 bases, J lost 4 bases, and 19 bases lay in between. For the CDR3, the DNA is TGTGCCAGCATCTCGGACACCGAGAAGCGAGAGACCCAGTACTTC. It translates to CASISDTEKRETQYF.

This sequence joins TRBV19 and TRBJ2-7; D is ambiguous. In germline, CDR1 is LNHDA, CDR2 SQIVND (reference sequence). This CDR3 has 14 residues. V was cut by 2 bases and J by 5 bases, with 13 bases left in between. The CDR3 spells CASSIWEQRDEQYF. CDR3 in DNA: TGTGCCAGTAGTATATGGGAACAGCGTGACGAGCAGTACTTC. Filled out from reference TRBV19 and TRBJ2-7, the complete variable domain reads DGGITQSPKYLFRKEGQNVTLSCEQNLNHDAMYWYRQDPGQGLRLIYYSQIVNDFQKGDIAEGYSVSREKKESFPLTVTSAQKNPTAFYLCASSIWEQRDEQYFGPGTRLTVT.

The J gene is TRBJ2-5, the V gene TRBV6-6; 12 bases line up with TRBD1. The CDR3 loop spans 15 amino acids. Looked up from germline, CDR1 is MNHNY and CDR2 is SVGAGI (reference sequence). The ends lost 2 bases at V and 4 bases at J; junction bases unmatched: 2. The CDR3 DNA follows: TGTGCCAGCAGTTACGGGACAGGGGGCGGAGAGACCCAGTACTTC. As protein: CASSYGTGGGETQYF.

The V gene is TRBV15, the J gene TRBJ2-2; D call uncertain. CDR1 and CDR2 from the germline V gene are LNHNV and YYDKDF (reference sequence). The CDR3 is 13 amino acids. The V gene lost 1 base and the J gene lost 4 bases, with 4 bases spanning the gap. The CDR3 loop is CATSRGGTGELFF. The DNA of the CDR3 is TGTGCCACCAGCAGAGGGGGCACCGGGGAGCTGTTTTTT.

J is TRBJ1-2 and V is TRBV11-2, with 10 bases fitting TRBD1. V dropped 4 bases and J dropped 4; count of bases not matched to a gene: 3. The germline V gene encodes CDR1 SGHAT and CDR2 FQNNGV. The CDR3 consists of 14 residues. The CDR3 reads CASSWGQGTYGYTF. The CDR3 DNA is TGTGCCAGCAGCTGGGGACAGGGGACCTATGGCTACACCTTC.

The chain joins TRBV7-9 to TRBJ2-1, with D perhaps matching TRBD1 or TRBD2 (5 bases each). Between the trimmed V and J ends, which lost 1 base and 3 bases, there was a span of 10 bases. Looked up from germline, CDR1 is SEHNR and CDR2 is FQNEAQ (reference sequence). The CDR3 contains 15 residues. As DNA, the CDR3 is TGTGCCAGCAGCTTAGGAGGGACCTTCTACAATGAGCAGTTCTTC. It yields the protein CASSLGGTFYNEQFF.

Only a few counts were recorded for this clone. The CDR3 reads CASSKTGGGYTF. The CDR3 DNA sequence: TGTGCCAGCAGCAAGACAGGGGGCGGCTACACCTTC. The V gene is TRBV2, the J gene TRBJ1-2; 10 bases line up with TRBD1. The V gene end was trimmed by 6 bases and the J gene end by 8 bases; junction bases not matched to a gene: 3. The germline V gene encodes CDR1 SNHLY and CDR2 FYNNEI. CDR3 length equals 12 residues.

V usage is TRBV4-1 and J usage is TRBJ1-6; maybe TRBD1 (6 bases). CDR3 length: 15 residues. Germline V gives CDR1 MGHRA, CDR2 YSYEKL. V gave up 5 bases and J gave up 7 bases, with 15 bases separating them. The chain's CDR3 is CASSIPGHTNSPLHF. CDR3 DNA: TGCGCCAGCAGCATTCCGGGACATACCAATTCACCCCTCCACTTT.

This clone came up once. The chain has TRBV6-5 and TRBJ2-7; TRBD1 matches 8 bases. The V gene end was trimmed by 6 bases and the J gene end by 0 bases; junction bases not matched to a gene: 7. This CDR3 spans 15 amino acids. Germline V lookup: CDR1 MNHEY, CDR2 SVGAGI. In DNA form, the CDR3 reads TGTGCCAGCAGGACCGGACAGGGAGTCTCCTACGAGCAGTACTTC. This gives the protein CASRTGQGVSYEQYF.

V gene TRBV19 combines with J gene TRBJ2-2; 10 bases map to TRBD1. V was clipped by 7 bases and J by 5 bases; unmatched bases: 7. The CDR3 is made up of 15 amino acids. Germline-derived CDR1 and CDR2 are LNHDA and SQIVND (reference sequence). The chain's CDR3 is CASTFADRGTGELFF. CDR3 nucleotide sequence: TGTGCCAGTACGTTCGCGGACAGGGGGACCGGGGAGCTGTTTTTT. Combining the CDR3 with reference TRBV19 and TRBJ2-2 gives the whole variable domain DGGITQSPKYLFRKEGQNVTLSCEQNLNHDAMYWYRQDPGQGLRLIYYSQIVNDFQKGDIAEGYSVSREKKESFPLTVTSAQKNPTAFYLCASTFADRGTGELFFGEGSRLTVL.

This rearrangement joins TRBV3-1 (or the pseudogene TRBV3-2) to TRBJ1-2; D is perhaps TRBD1 (6 bases). Germline V gene lookup returns CDR1 LGHDT and CDR2 YNNKEL (reference sequence). There are 16 residues in the CDR3. V was clipped by 0 bases and J by 6 bases, with 17 bases between them. CDR3 DNA: TGTGCCAGCAGCCAAGATAGAACAGGGTTAAGGGATGGCTACACCTTC. This gives the protein CASSQDRTGLRDGYTF.

The chain couples TRBV18 to TRBJ2-5; maybe TRBD2 (6 bases). This CDR3 has 14 amino acids. V lost 3 bases and J 9 bases, leaving 17 bases between the germline ends. Germline lookup yields CDR1 KGHSH and CDR2 LQKENI. The CDR3 sequence: CASSPNSGQGAQYF. For the CDR3, the DNA is TGTGCCAGCTCACCCAATAGCGGTCAAGGGGCCCAGTACTTC.

This chain connects TRBV2 to TRBJ2-5; 7 positions match TRBD2. CDR3 length: 13 amino acids. CDR1 is SNHLY and CDR2 is FYNNEI in the germline V gene. Losses at the gene ends were 3 bases for V and 5 bases for J; bases not matched to a gene: 3. The CDR3, as DNA: TGTGCCAGCAGTGATCTAGCGGAGGAGACCCAGTACTTC. Translating it yields CASSDLAEETQYF.

CDR3: CASSPRTGTPLQETQYF. DNA of the CDR3: TGTGCCAGCAGTCCGAGAACCGGGACGCCGCTCCAAGAGACCCAGTACTTC. The V and J genes are TRBV6-6 and TRBJ2-5, with D possibly being TRBD1 or TRBD2 (5 bases each). The length of the CDR3 is 17 residues. The germline CDR1 and CDR2 sequences are MNHNY and SVGAGI (reference sequence). V dropped 5 bases and J dropped 1 base, with 20 bases sitting between them.

The sample holds one count of this clone. V usage is TRBV6-5 and J usage is TRBJ1-1; D not certain. The CDR3 has 14 amino acids. Deletions cut 7 bases from V and 4 bases from J, with 16 bases between. CDR1 and CDR2 (germline): MNHEY, SVGAGI. The CDR3 loop is CASNDAGWSTEAFF. CDR3 DNA: TGTGCCAGCAACGATGCAGGTTGGAGCACTGAAGCTTTCTTT.

The chain links TRBV7-9 to TRBJ1-2; D is uncertain. This CDR3 has 13 residues. CDR1 is SEHNR, CDR2 FQNEAQ, per germline (reference sequence). Between the trimmed V and J ends, which lost 4 bases and 4 bases, there was a span of 10 bases. The CDR3 region has the DNA TGTGCCAGCAGCTCCACAGAAATCTATGGCTACACCTTC. Encoded protein: CASSSTEIYGYTF.

This clone was seen only a few times. The gene calls are TRBV2 and TRBJ1-3; D is ambiguous. The CDR3 is made up of 15 amino acids. Per the germline V gene, CDR1 is SNHLY and CDR2 is FYNNEI. The V gene lost 5 bases and the J gene lost 0 bases, with 11 bases spanning the gap. CDR3 sequence (DNA): TGTGCCAGCAGTCCCCGGTCCAGCTCTGGAAACACCATATATTTT. Its translation is CASSPRSSSGNTIYF.

CDR3 nucleotides: TGTGCCAGCAGTGAAGACGGGACAGGGATTGCGAACACTGAAGCTTTCTTT. It translates to CASSEDGTGIANTEAFF. The genes are TRBV6-1 and TRBJ1-1, with 9 bases fitting TRBD1. Germline values: CDR1 MNHNS, CDR2 SASEGT. With V trimmed by 1 base and J by 1 base, 7 bases remained unmatched. The CDR3 has 17 residues.

The chain recombines TRBV6-5 with TRBJ1-1; D not resolved. Germline V gene sequence: CDR1 MNHEY, CDR2 SVGAGI. V lost 9 bases and J lost 1, with 15 bases in between. The CDR3 covers 14 residues. Here the CDR3 DNA reads TGTGCCAGTGGAGGAAGGTGGACGAACACTGAAGCTTTCTTT. It codes for CASGGRWTNTEAFF.

V is TRBV9 and J is TRBJ2-1; 8 nucleotides align to TRBD2. Losses at the gene ends were 3 bases for V and 3 bases for J; bases not matched to a gene: 8. Germline assignment: CDR1 SGDLS and CDR2 YYNGEE. This CDR3 spans 16 amino acids. The CDR3 is CASSAREGGVYNEQFF. The DNA of the CDR3 is TGTGCCAGCAGCGCACGGGAGGGTGGAGTCTACAATGAGCAGTTCTTC.

This chain links TRBV4-2 with TRBJ1-2; 12 bases map to TRBD1. V gave up 0 bases and J gave up 5 bases; unmatched junction bases: 7. The CDR3 totals 17 residues. Germline CDR1 is LGHNA and CDR2 is YNFKEQ. For the CDR3, the DNA is TGTGCCAGCAGCCAAGATGGGACAGGGGGCGCGACTTATGGCTACACCTTC. It is translated as CASSQDGTGGATYGYTF.

The V call is TRBV18, the J call TRBJ1-2; the match to TRBD1 covers 7 bases. Germline V gene sequence: CDR1 KGHSH, CDR2 LQKENI. CDR3 length: 15 amino acids. The J segment lost 0 bases and the V segment lost 3 bases, leaving 4 bases of the junction unmatched. The CDR3 is CASSPSGQANYGYTF. The CDR3 region has the DNA TGTGCCAGCTCACCCTCTGGACAGGCTAACTATGGCTACACCTTC.

The chain recombines TRBV30 with TRBJ2-7, with 11 bases matching TRBD2. CDR3 length: 13 residues. Germline V gene lookup returns CDR1 GTSNPN and CDR2 SVGIG (reference sequence). Unmatched junction bases numbered 6, after V lost 4 bases and J lost 7 bases. The CDR3 sequence is CAWILAGAQEQYF. CDR3 bases: TGTGCCTGGATACTAGCGGGGGCGCAGGAGCAGTACTTC.